The sequence of this TCR beta chain was determined in a study of blood T cell repertoires in COVID-19. This CDR3 contains 12 residues. The V segment lost 11 bases and the J segment 4 bases; nucleotides outside the gene matches: 5. Germline values: CDR1 SEHNR, CDR2 FQNEAQ (reference sequence). Assay: immunoSEQ multiplex PCR; the TCRdb copy retains only in-frame clones and omits some. The table records 100,000 or so clones, approximately 90% of them present only once. This chain connects TRBV7-9 to TRBJ2-1; 7 nucleotides line up with TRBD1. The receptor was isolated from a man aged 60-69 years with acute or convalescent COVID-19. Sequencing was performed on peripheral blood. The CDR3 bases are TGTGCCGGGGACAGCGGTTACAATGAGCAGTTCTTC. Its protein is CAGDSGYNEQFF.